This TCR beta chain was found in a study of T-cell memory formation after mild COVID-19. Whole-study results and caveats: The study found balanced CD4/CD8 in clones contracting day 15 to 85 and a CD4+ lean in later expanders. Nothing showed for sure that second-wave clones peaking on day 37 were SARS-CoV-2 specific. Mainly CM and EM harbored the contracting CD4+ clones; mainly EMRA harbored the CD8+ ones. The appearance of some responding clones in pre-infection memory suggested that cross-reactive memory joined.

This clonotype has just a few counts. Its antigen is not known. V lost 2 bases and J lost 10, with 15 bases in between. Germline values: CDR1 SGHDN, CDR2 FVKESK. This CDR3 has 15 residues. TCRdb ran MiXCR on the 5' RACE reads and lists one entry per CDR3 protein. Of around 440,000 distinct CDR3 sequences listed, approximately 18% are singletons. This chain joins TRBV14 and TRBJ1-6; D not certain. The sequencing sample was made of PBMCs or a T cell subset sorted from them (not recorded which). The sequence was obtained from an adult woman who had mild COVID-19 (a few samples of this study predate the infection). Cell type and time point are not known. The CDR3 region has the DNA TGTGCCAGCAGCCAATTGAAGACCACCCGATCACCCCTCCACTTT. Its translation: CASSQLKTTRSPLHF.